What follows are 23 T cell receptor beta chains derived from one specimen sequenced in a study of T cell clonotyping in hematopoietic cell transplantation. Sequencing used immunoSEQ multiplex PCR; TCRdb keeps in-frame clones, though not all of them. The sample consists of approximately 26,000 clones, approximately 80% of them appearing once. The time point denotes: recipient sample about 28 days before transplant, after cytoreduction. The input for sequencing was peripheral blood mononuclear cells, taken before stem cell transplant. The source of these receptors is a woman aged 55-70 years with acute myeloid leukemia. Some clones in this sample may be carry-over from other donors' samples.

V gene TRBV21-1 combines with J gene TRBJ2-1; the table gives TRBD2 as D, unverified against the DNA. TRBV21-1 is a known pseudogene. This CDR3 has 16 residues. The CDR3 DNA follows: TGTGCCAGCAGCATGTTGTCTAGCGGGGTTTACAATGAGCAGTTCTTC. Translation: CASSMLSSGVYNEQFF.

This chain joins TRBV2 and TRBJ1-1, with 9 positions matching TRBD1. Trimming removed 6 bases from V and 6 bases from J; junction bases left unmatched: 8. Germline lookup yields CDR1 SNHLY and CDR2 FYNNEI. This CDR3 has 14 residues. The CDR3 region is CASSDGTGIAEAFF. The CDR3, as DNA: TGTGCCAGCAGCGACGGGACAGGGATCGCTGAAGCTTTCTTT.

V gene TRBV4-1 combines with J gene TRBJ2-5; TRBD2 might be the D (5 bases). The CDR3 has 13 amino acids. With 4 bases removed from V and 2 bases from J, the gap between germline ends came to 8 bases. CDR1 is MGHRA and CDR2 is YSYEKL in the germline V gene. The CDR3 spells CASSPDSQETQYF. Written as DNA, the CDR3 is TGCGCCAGCAGCCCGGACTCTCAAGAGACCCAGTACTTC.

The chain carries TRBV6-4 and TRBJ2-7, with 9 bases lining up with TRBD1. The CDR3 is made up of 13 amino acids. Germline assignment: CDR1 MRHNA and CDR2 SNTAGT. With 10 bases clipped from V and 7 bases from J, the junction kept 11 bases outside the gene matches. This CDR3 is CAIPGQGSWEQYF. For the CDR3, the DNA is TGTGCCATCCCGGGACAGGGATCTTGGGAGCAGTACTTC.

The chain employs TRBV11-1 and TRBJ2-1, with 9 nucleotides matching TRBD2. The CDR3 has 16 residues. CDR1 and CDR2 (germline): SGHAT, FQDESV (reference sequence). V lost 4 bases to trimming and J lost 5 bases; unmatched junction nucleotides: 9. The DNA of the CDR3 is TGTGCCAGCAGCTCCCCGTCTGCGGGAGGGGACAATGAGCAGTTCTTC. Its protein is CASSSPSAGGDNEQFF.

The genes are TRBV5-1 and TRBJ2-7, with TRBD2 matching over 7 bases. The V gene's germline CDR1 is SGHRS and CDR2 YFSETQ. V lost 0 bases and J lost 6; bases outside the gene matches: 12. CDR3 size: 16 residues. CDR3 residues: CASSLGALASRGEQYF. CDR3 nucleotide sequence: TGCGCCAGCAGCTTGGGGGCACTAGCGTCCCGCGGCGAGCAGTACTTC.

This clone was seen once. The rearrangement joins TRBV29-1 to TRBJ2-3; D ambiguous. This CDR3 is 14 amino acids long. Germline CDR1 and CDR2: SQVTM and ANQGSEA. V gave up 1 base and J gave up 4 bases, with 12 bases separating them. The CDR3 coding sequence is TGCAGCGTTGAAGGTGGTATAGGATCAGATACGCAGTATTTT. This gives the protein CSVEGGIGSDTQYF.

The J gene is TRBJ2-7, the V gene TRBV6-6; TRBD1 agrees at 8 bases. CDR3 length: 15 residues. Trimming took 2 bases from V and 3 from J; bases not matched to a gene: 6. In germline, CDR1 is MNHNY, CDR2 SVGAGI (reference sequence). CDR3 nucleotides: TGTGCCAGCAGTTACGGCGGGACAGGATACTACGAGCAGTACTTC. Its translation is CASSYGGTGYYEQYF.

CDR3 sequence reads: CASSSLGGLWETQYF. CDR3 in DNA: TGCGCCAGCAGCTCCCTGGGGGGGCTGTGGGAGACCCAGTACTTC. The genes are TRBV5-1 and TRBJ2-5; D might be TRBD2 (7 bases). The CDR3 has 15 amino acids. V gave up 3 bases and J gave up 5 bases, with 17 bases separating them. Germline loops: CDR1 SGHRS, CDR2 YFSETQ.

In DNA form, the CDR3 reads TGTGCCAGCAGTCCTTCCGGCCCTAACTATGGCTACACCTTC. Translation gives CASSPSGPNYGYTF. V and J are TRBV9 and TRBJ1-2, with D uncertain. Germline-derived CDR1 and CDR2 are SGDLS and YYNGEE. This CDR3 has 14 amino acids. Trimming took 5 bases from V and 0 from J, leaving 11 bases between them.

The chain recombines TRBV28 with TRBJ1-1; the D is unclear. The CDR3 loop spans 12 amino acids. The V end was cut by 6 bases, the J end by 1 base, with 6 bases between. The germline gives CDR1 MDHEN, CDR2 SYDVKM. The CDR3 protein is CASSATNTEAFF. The CDR3, as DNA: TGTGCCAGCAGCGCGACGAACACTGAAGCTTTCTTT.

The chain employs TRBV4-3 and TRBJ1-2; D gene unclear. The V end was cut by 0 bases, the J end by 8 bases, with 19 bases between. This CDR3 comprises 16 residues. The germline V gene encodes CDR1 LGHNA and CDR2 YSLEER. Written as DNA, the CDR3 is TGCGCCAGCAGCCAAGACAGCTATGGCTACACCTCCGGCTACACCTTC. Translating it yields CASSQDSYGYTSGYTF.

The CDR3: CASSFGGNHAFSEQYF. The DNA for the CDR3 is TGTGCCAGCAGTTTTGGTGGAAACCATGCGTTCTCCGAGCAGTACTTC. The V call is TRBV27, the J call TRBJ2-7, with no clear D. Germline CDR1 and CDR2: MNHEY and SMNVEV (reference sequence). V dropped 3 bases and J dropped 6 bases, with 21 bases sitting between them. The CDR3 has 16 amino acids.

This chain links TRBV6-5 with TRBJ1-1; no firm D call. Trimming stripped 5 bases from V and 1 base from J, with 11 bases between. The CDR3 has 14 residues. Germline lookup yields CDR1 MNHEY and CDR2 SVGAGI. In nucleotides, the CDR3 is TGTGCCAGCAGTCGCGTGCTGGAGAACACTGAAGCTTTCTTT. Protein product: CASSRVLENTEAFF.

The chain couples TRBV5-1 to TRBJ2-7, with D possibly TRBD2 on 6 matching bases. V lost 0 bases and J lost 6, with 19 bases in between. The germline V gene encodes CDR1 SGHRS and CDR2 YFSETQ. The CDR3 covers 16 residues. The DNA of the CDR3 is TGCGCCAGCAGCTTGGATGGGCGGGGATCCGTCGCCGAGCAGTACTTC. Its protein product is CASSLDGRGSVAEQYF.

This clone was detected only once. The chain recombines TRBV11-2 with TRBJ2-1; D is possibly TRBD1 (6 bases). V was clipped by 5 bases and J by 12 bases, with 11 bases between them. This CDR3 has 11 amino acids. CDR1 and CDR2 (germline): SGHAT, FQNNGV. CDR3 nucleotide sequence: TGTGCCAGCAGCCCCAAAGGGGGGCAGTTCTTC. It codes for CASSPKGGQFF.

The chain combines TRBV6-5 with TRBJ2-2, with no clear D. The germline V and J ends were trimmed by 0 bases and 2 bases, with 10 bases remaining between them. This CDR3 comprises 16 residues. Germline CDR1 is MNHEY and CDR2 is SVGAGI. CDR3 DNA sequence: TGTGCCAGCAGTTACTCTGTGGATCCCAACACCGGGGAGCTGTTTTTT. This translates into CASSYSVDPNTGELFF.

The chain has TRBV5-1 and TRBJ1-5; maybe TRBD1 (5 bases). V lost 0 bases and J 9 bases, leaving 10 bases between the germline ends. Germline CDR1 and CDR2: SGHRS and YFSETQ. CDR3 length: 13 amino acids. CDR3 in amino acids: CASSLAVGGPQHF. In DNA form, the CDR3 reads TGCGCCAGCAGCTTGGCCGTTGGGGGGCCCCAGCATTTT.

The rearrangement joins TRBV11-3 to TRBJ2-1, with D possibly matching TRBD1 (6 bases). Per germline, CDR1 SGHNT and CDR2 YENEEA. The V end lost 6 bases, the J end lost 1 base, and 10 bases lay between the germline ends. The CDR3 spans 14 residues. This CDR3 reads CASSEQGSYNEQFF. CDR3 coding DNA: TGTGCCAGCAGTGAACAGGGTTCCTACAATGAGCAGTTCTTC. Complete variable domain (other parts from reference TRBV11-3 and TRBJ2-1): EAGVVQSPRYKIIEKKQPVAFWCNPISGHNTLYWYLQNLGQGPELLIRYENEEAVDDSQLPKDRFSAERLKGVDSTLKIQPAELGDSAVYLCASSEQGSYNEQFFGPGTRLTVL.

The CDR3 sequence is CASSPPRAFRGYTF. The CDR3 DNA follows: TGTGCCAGCAGTCCACCGAGAGCCTTCAGAGGCTACACCTTC. The chain is built from TRBV28 and TRBJ1-2; D not resolved. Per germline, CDR1 MDHEN and CDR2 SYDVKM. Trimming shortened V by 5 bases and J by 8 bases, and 18 bases separated the two germline ends. The CDR3 has 14 amino acids.

The genes are TRBV7-2 and TRBJ2-1; 11 bases align to TRBD1. The CDR3 sequence is 15 residues long. Germline-derived CDR1 and CDR2 are SGHTA and FQGNSA. V trimming: 5 bases; J trimming: 3 bases; junction bases outside the gene matches: 3. The CDR3 protein is CASSPDRGLYNEQFF. The CDR3 DNA reads TGTGCCAGCAGCCCGGACAGGGGGCTCTACAATGAGCAGTTCTTC.

The chain carries TRBV28 and TRBJ1-5; D is undetermined. With 5 bases removed from V and 7 bases from J, the gap between germline ends came to 9 bases. Germline-derived CDR1 and CDR2 are MDHEN and SYDVKM. This CDR3 has 12 amino acids. As DNA, the CDR3 is TGTGCCAGCAGTCTCGGTCGGCAGCCCCAGCATTTT. Translated: CASSLGRQPQHF.

This clone was seen more than once but under ten times. This chain connects TRBV18 to TRBJ2-7; 12 nucleotides match TRBD2. Germline loops: CDR1 KGHSH, CDR2 LQKENI. V lost 6 bases, J lost 5 bases, and 2 bases stayed unmatched. This CDR3 spans 13 amino acids. The CDR3 sequence: CASSRLAGDEQYF. CDR3 DNA sequence: TGTGCCAGCTCTAGACTAGCGGGAGACGAGCAGTACTTC.